One sample yielded the 13 T cell receptor beta chains listed below, sequenced in a study of blood T cell repertoires in COVID-19. Assay: immunoSEQ multiplex PCR; the TCRdb copy retains only in-frame clones and omits some. The table records a few hundred thousand clones, more than 75% of them present only once. Sequenced: peripheral blood. The origin of the receptors is a man aged 50 to 60 with acute or convalescent COVID-19.

This rearrangement joins TRBV9 to TRBJ2-2; TRBD1 is a possible D gene (6 bases). The V and J ends lost 4 bases and 1 base respectively, with 11 bases between them. Germline V CDR1 and CDR2: SGDLS, YYNGEE. This CDR3 spans 15 amino acids. DNA of the CDR3: TGTGCCAGCAGCTACGACAGGCTGAACACCGGGGAGCTGTTTTTT. This codes for CASSYDRLNTGELFF.

The chain carries TRBV5-1 and TRBJ2-7; 9 nucleotides align to TRBD1. Per the germline V gene, CDR1 is SGHRS and CDR2 is YFSETQ. This CDR3 contains 14 residues. The V gene end was trimmed by 0 bases and the J gene end by 5 bases; junction bases not matched to a gene: 3. CDR3 coding DNA: TGCGCCAGCAGCTTGGGGGACAGGGCCCACGAGCAGTACTTC. It encodes CASSLGDRAHEQYF.

DNA for the CDR3: TGCGCCAGCAGCTTGGGGGGGACAGACTCCTACGAGCAGTACTTC. This gives the protein CASSLGGTDSYEQYF. The rearrangement links TRBV5-1 to TRBJ2-7, with 7 positions matching TRBD1. J lost 0 bases, V lost 0 bases, and 3 bases had no gene match. Germline-derived CDR1 and CDR2 are SGHRS and YFSETQ. The CDR3 sequence is 15 residues long. Supplemented by reference TRBV5-1 and TRBJ2-7, the full variable domain reads KAGVTQTPRYLIKTRGQQVTLSCSPISGHRSVSWYQQTPGQGLQFLFEYFSETQRNKGNFPGRFSGRQFSNSRSEMNVSTLELGDSALYLCASSLGGTDSYEQYFGPGTRLTVT.

The V call is TRBV18, the J call TRBJ2-6; no firm D call. Between the trimmed V and J ends, which lost 0 bases and 4 bases, there was a span of 13 bases. The germline V gene encodes CDR1 KGHSH and CDR2 LQKENI. CDR3 size: 17 residues. CDR3 amino acids: CASSPPGHLEGANVLTF. CDR3 nucleotides: TGTGCCAGCTCACCACCGGGCCACCTGGAAGGGGCCAACGTCCTGACTTTC.

The chain recombines TRBV5-1 with TRBJ2-7, with 9 nucleotides matching TRBD1. V lost 4 bases to trimming and J lost 0 bases; unmatched junction nucleotides: 8. The germline V gene has CDR1 SGHRS and CDR2 YFSETQ. CDR3 length: 16 residues. This chain's CDR3 is CASSLGQGQTSYEQYF. The DNA for the CDR3 is TGCGCCAGCAGCCTCGGACAGGGGCAGACCTCCTACGAGCAGTACTTC. Together with reference TRBV5-1 and TRBJ2-7, the CDR3 gives the full variable domain: KAGVTQTPRYLIKTRGQQVTLSCSPISGHRSVSWYQQTPGQGLQFLFEYFSETQRNKGNFPGRFSGRQFSNSRSEMNVSTLELGDSALYLCASSLGQGQTSYEQYFGPGTRLTVT.

The gene calls are TRBV27 and TRBJ1-5; 7 nucleotides align to TRBD1. CDR3 length: 16 residues. V gave up 2 bases and J gave up 0 bases; unmatched junction bases: 4. The germline V gene has CDR1 MNHEY and CDR2 SMNVEV (reference sequence). The CDR3 DNA sequence: TGTGCCAGCAGTTTAACAGGGGCGTCTAGCAATCAGCCCCAGCATTTT. It translates to CASSLTGASSNQPQHF.

The chain is built from TRBV10-1 and TRBJ1-3; D might be TRBD1 (6 bases). Germline lookup yields CDR1 WNHNN and CDR2 SYGVQD (reference sequence). V dropped 5 bases and J dropped 3 bases, with 11 bases sitting between them. CDR3 length: 14 amino acids. Here the CDR3 reads CASSKQGGGNTIYF. CDR3 coding DNA: TGCGCCAGCAGTAAACAGGGTGGTGGAAACACCATATATTTT.

This rearrangement joins TRBV7-9 to TRBJ1-1, with D possibly being TRBD1 (6 bases). V was shortened by 1 base and J by 0 bases, with 12 bases between the two germline ends. Per germline, CDR1 SEHNR and CDR2 FQNEAQ (reference sequence). The CDR3 is 16 amino acids. CDR3 loop: CASSLGGGGMNTEAFF. CDR3 in DNA: TGTGCCAGCAGCTTAGGAGGGGGTGGTATGAACACTGAAGCTTTCTTT.

The chain links TRBV7-9 to TRBJ1-2; the D is unclear. CDR1 and CDR2 (germline): SEHNR, FQNEAQ (reference sequence). The CDR3 runs 14 residues. Trimming stripped 2 bases from V and 5 bases from J, with 12 bases between. The CDR3 is CASSLSGLNYGYTF. For the CDR3, the DNA is TGTGCCAGCAGCTTAAGTGGGCTTAATTATGGCTACACCTTC.

Notes on this clone: Other DNA sequences within the sample encode an identical CDR3. The rearrangement links TRBV6-2 or TRBV6-3 to TRBJ2-7; D gene uncertain. With 0 bases removed from V and 1 base from J, the gap between germline ends came to 4 bases. Looked up from germline, CDR1 is MNHEY and CDR2 is SVGEGT. CDR3 length equals 13 residues. The CDR3 DNA reads TGTGCCAGCAGTTACTCGAGTTCCTACGAGCAGTACTTC. It yields the protein CASSYSSSYEQYF.

This clone has only a few counts. The CDR3 reads CASKGQVNEKLFF. The CDR3 bases are TGTGCCAGCAAGGGACAGGTTAATGAAAAACTGTTTTTT. The rearrangement uses TRBV12-3 or TRBV12-4 and TRBJ1-4, with 8 positions matching TRBD1. V gave up 7 bases and J gave up 4 bases; unmatched junction bases: 2. CDR3 length: 13 amino acids.

The V and J genes are TRBV19 and TRBJ1-5; TRBD1 aligns across 9 bases. Trimming cost V 9 bases and J 0 bases; bases outside gene matches: 21. The CDR3 is made up of 20 amino acids. From germline, CDR1 is LNHDA and CDR2 SQIVND (reference sequence). As DNA, the CDR3 is TGTGCCAGCAAAGCCTTAACCGGGACAGGGTCCTCCTATAGCAATCAGCCCCAGCATTTT. Its translation is CASKALTGTGSSYSNQPQHF.

This rearrangement joins TRBV5-6 to TRBJ2-7; tentatively, D is TRBD1 (5 bases). The CDR3 runs to 14 residues. Germline values: CDR1 SGHDT, CDR2 YYEEEE. The V end was cut by 3 bases, the J end by 3 bases, with 13 bases between. CDR3 residues: CASSSVIDSYEQYF. In nucleotides, the CDR3 is TGTGCCAGCAGCTCCGTAATAGACAGCTACGAGCAGTACTTC.